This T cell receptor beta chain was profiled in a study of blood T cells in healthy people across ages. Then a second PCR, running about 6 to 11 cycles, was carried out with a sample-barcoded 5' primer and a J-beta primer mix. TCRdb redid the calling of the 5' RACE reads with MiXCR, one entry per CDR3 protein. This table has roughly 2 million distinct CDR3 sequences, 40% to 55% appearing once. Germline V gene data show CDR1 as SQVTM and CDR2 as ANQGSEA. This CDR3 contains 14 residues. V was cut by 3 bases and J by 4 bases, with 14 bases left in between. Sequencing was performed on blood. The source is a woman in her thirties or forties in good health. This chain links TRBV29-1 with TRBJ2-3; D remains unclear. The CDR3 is CSVDSALSADTQYF. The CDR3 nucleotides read TGCAGCGTTGATTCGGCCCTATCCGCAGATACGCAGTATTTT.